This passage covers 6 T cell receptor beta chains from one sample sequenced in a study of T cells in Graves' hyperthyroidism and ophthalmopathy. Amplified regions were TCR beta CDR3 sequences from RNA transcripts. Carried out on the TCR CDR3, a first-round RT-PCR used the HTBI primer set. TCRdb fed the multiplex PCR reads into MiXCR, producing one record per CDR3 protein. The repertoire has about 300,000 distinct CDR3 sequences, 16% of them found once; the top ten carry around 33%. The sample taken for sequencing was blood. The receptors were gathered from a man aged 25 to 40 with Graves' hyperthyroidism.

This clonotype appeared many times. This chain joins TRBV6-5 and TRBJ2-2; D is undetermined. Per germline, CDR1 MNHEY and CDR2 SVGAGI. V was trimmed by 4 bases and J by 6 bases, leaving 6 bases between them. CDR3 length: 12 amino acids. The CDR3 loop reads CASSSWAGELFF. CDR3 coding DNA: TGTGCCAGCAGTTCATGGGCCGGGGAGCTGTTTTTT.

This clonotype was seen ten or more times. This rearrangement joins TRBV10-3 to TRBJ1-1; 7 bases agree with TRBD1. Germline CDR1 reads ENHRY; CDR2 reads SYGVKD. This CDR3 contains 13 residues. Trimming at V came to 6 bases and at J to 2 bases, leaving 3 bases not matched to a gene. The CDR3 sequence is CAISRDRNTEAFF. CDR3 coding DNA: TGTGCCATCAGCCGGGACAGAAACACTGAAGCTTTCTTT.

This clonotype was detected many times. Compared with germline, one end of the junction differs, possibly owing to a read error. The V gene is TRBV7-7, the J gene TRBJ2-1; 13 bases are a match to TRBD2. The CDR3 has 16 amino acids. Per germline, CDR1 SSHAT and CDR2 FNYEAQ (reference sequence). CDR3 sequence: CASSLLAGGPYNEQFF. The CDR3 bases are TGTGCTAGCAGCTTACTAGCGGGAGGGCCCTACAATGAGCAGTTCTTC.

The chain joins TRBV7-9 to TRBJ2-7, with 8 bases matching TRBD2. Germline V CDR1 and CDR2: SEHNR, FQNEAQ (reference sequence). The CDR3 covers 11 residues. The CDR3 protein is CASGKSYEQYF. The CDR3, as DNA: TGTGCTAGCGGGAAGTCCTACGAGCAGTACTTC.

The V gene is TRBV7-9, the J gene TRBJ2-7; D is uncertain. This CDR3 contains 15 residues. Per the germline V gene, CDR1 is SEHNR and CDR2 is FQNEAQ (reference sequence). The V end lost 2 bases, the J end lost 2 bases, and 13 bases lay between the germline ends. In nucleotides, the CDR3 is TGTGCCAGCAGCTTAAGCACGACCTGGCCCTACGAGCAGTACTTC. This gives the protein CASSLSTTWPYEQYF.

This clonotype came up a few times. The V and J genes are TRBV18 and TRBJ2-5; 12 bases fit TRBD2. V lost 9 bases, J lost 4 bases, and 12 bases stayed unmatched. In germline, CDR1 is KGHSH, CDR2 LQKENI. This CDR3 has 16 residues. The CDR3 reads CASSPPSGRAAETQYF. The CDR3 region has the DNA TGTGCCAGTTCCCCTCCTAGCGGGAGGGCCGCAGAGACCCAGTACTTC.